One T cell receptor (beta chain) is described in this entry. The record originates from a study of OX40 agonist ivuxolimab in advanced cancers. Generated by immunoSEQ multiplex PCR, the TCRdb table keeps only in-frame clones and is missing some. The profile covers 69,000 or so clones, with around 87% appearing a single time and about 6.3% taken by the ten largest. This clonotype was sampled from an adult with an advanced solid tumor such as melanoma, head and neck, liver or kidney cancer. The source material was CD4+ or CD8+ T cells sorted from blood, sampled in a trial of the OX40 agonist ivuxolimab.

The CDR3 DNA is TGCAGCGTTGAGGGGCGACAGGGGAACACTGAAGCTTTCTTT. As protein: CSVEGRQGNTEAFF. The chain joins TRBV29-1 to TRBJ1-1; TRBD1 agrees at 7 bases. The germline CDR1 and CDR2 sequences are SQVTM and ANQGSEA. The CDR3 consists of 14 residues. V gave up 3 bases and J gave up 1 base; unmatched junction bases: 5.